This T cell receptor beta chain was sequenced in a study of cytotoxic CD8 clonotypes in ibrutinib-treated CLL. General study results and limits: Relative to age-matched healthy donors, clonality at baseline was higher, and it tracked circulating CD8+ T-cell counts.

A word on this clone: The antigen remains undetermined.

CDR1 and CDR2 (germline): LNHNV, YYDKDF (reference sequence). The trim removed 0 bases at V and 8 bases at J, leaving 1 base unmatched. The length of the CDR3 is 13 residues. The protocol was immunoSEQ multiplex PCR, while the TCRdb copy is restricted to in-frame clones and leaves out a portion. The data show 150,000 to 250,000 clones, around 70% seen once. Sequencing was performed on PBMCs, taken after 24 months of ibrutinib treatment. The chain employs TRBV15 and TRBJ1-5, with 7 bases that match TRBD1. This clonotype originated in a human donor with chronic lymphocytic leukemia. The CDR3, as DNA: TGTGCCACCAGCAGAGATCAGGGGGAGCCCCAGCATTTT. Translation: CATSRDQGEPQHF.